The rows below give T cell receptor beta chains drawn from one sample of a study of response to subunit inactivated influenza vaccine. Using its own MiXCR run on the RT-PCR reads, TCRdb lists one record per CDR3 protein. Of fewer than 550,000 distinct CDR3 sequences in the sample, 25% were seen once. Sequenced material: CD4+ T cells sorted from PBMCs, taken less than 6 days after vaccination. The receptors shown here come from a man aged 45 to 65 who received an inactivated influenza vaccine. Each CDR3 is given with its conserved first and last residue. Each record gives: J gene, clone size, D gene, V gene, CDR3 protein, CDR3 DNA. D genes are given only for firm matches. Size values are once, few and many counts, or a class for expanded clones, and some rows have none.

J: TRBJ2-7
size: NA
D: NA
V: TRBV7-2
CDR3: CASSLSQGLSTHEQYF
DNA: TGTGCCAGCAGCTTATCACAGGGCCTATCCACCCACGAGCAGTACTTC

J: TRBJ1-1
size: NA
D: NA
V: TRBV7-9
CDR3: CASRIPGQNTEAFF
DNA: TGTGCCAGCAGGATACCGGGACAGAACACTGAAGCTTTCTTT

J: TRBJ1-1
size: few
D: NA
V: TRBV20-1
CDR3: CSAKNIGRPNTEAFF
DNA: TGCAGTGCTAAAAACATAGGACGTCCGAACACTGAAGCTTTCTTT

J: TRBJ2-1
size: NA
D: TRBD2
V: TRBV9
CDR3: CASSTSGNYNEQFF
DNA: TGTGCCAGCAGTACTAGCGGGAACTACAATGAGCAGTTCTTC

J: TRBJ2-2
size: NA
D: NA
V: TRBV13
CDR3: CASSLGGDAGELFF
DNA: TGTGCCAGCAGCTTAGGTGGGGACGCCGGGGAGCTGTTTTTT

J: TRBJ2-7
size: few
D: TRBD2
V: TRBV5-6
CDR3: CASSLAGGGSYEQYF
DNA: TGTGCCAGCAGCTTGGCCGGGGGGGGCTCCTACGAGCAGTACTTC

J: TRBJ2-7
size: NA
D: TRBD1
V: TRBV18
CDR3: CASSPAGQGIGQYF
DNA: TGTGCCAGCTCTCCGGCGGGACAGGGAATTGGGCAGTACTTC

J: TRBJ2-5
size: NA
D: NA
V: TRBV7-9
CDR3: CASSRDTVLQETQYF
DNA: TGTGCCAGCAGCCGGGACACCGTCCTCCAAGAGACCCAGTACTTC

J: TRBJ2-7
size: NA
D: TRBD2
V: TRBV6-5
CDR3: CASSYFGSGTVYEQYF
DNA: TGTGCCAGCAGTTACTTCGGGAGCGGGACCGTCTACGAGCAGTACTTC

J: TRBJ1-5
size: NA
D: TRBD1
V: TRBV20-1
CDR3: CSASLLQGTSNQPQHF
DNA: TGCAGTGCTAGCCTACTACAGGGGACTAGCAATCAGCCCCAGCATTTT

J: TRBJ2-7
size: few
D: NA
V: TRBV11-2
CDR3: CASSSIWSYEQYF
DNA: TGTGCCAGCAGCTCGATCTGGTCCTACGAGCAGTACTTC

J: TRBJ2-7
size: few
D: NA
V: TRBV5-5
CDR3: CASSFGVMSSYEQYF
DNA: TGTGCCAGCAGCTTCGGGGTTATGAGCTCCTACGAGCAGTACTTC

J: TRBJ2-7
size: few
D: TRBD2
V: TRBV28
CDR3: CASRNSGRGYEQYF
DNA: TGTGCCAGCAGAAATAGCGGGAGGGGATACGAGCAGTACTTC

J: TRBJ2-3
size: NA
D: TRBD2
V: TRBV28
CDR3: CASSWTSGDVTDTQYF
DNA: TGTGCCAGCAGTTGGACTAGCGGGGATGTTACAGATACGCAGTATTTT

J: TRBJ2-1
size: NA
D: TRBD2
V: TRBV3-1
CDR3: CASSQGLAETPIHEQFF
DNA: TGTGCCAGCAGCCAAGGACTAGCGGAAACCCCAATCCATGAGCAGTTCTTC

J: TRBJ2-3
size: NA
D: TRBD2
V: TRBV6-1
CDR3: CASSQTSGGRTDTQYF
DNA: TGTGCCAGCAGTCAAACTAGCGGGGGGCGCACAGATACGCAGTATTTT

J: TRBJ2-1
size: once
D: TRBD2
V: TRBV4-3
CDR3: CASSQDSTGAGGHYNEQFF
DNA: TGCGCCAGCAGCCAAGACTCCACGGGAGCGGGGGGACACTACAATGAGCAGTTCTTC

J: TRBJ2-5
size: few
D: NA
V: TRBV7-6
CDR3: CASSRGPGGVQETQYF
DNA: TGTGCCAGCTCCAGGGGTCCAGGGGGGGTCCAAGAGACCCAGTACTTC

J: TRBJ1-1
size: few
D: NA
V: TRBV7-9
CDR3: CASSLGGVDTEAFF
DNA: TGTGCCAGCAGCTTAGGGGGAGTGGACACTGAAGCTTTCTTT

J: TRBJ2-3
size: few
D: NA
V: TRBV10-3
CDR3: CAISERGRGDTQYF
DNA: TGTGCCATCAGTGAACGGGGGCGGGGAGATACGCAGTATTTT

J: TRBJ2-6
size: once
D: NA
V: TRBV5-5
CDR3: CASSLAPKPGANVLTF
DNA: TGTGCCAGCAGCTTGGCCCCGAAGCCTGGGGCCAACGTCCTGACTTTC

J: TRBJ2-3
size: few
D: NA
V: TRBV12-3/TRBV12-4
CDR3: CASRTRPSTDTQYF
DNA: TGTGCCAGCAGAACCCGACCTAGCACAGATACGCAGTATTTT

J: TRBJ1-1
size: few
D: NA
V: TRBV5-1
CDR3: CASSPRQAAEAFF
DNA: TGCGCCAGCAGCCCCAGACAAGCGGCTGAAGCTTTCTTT

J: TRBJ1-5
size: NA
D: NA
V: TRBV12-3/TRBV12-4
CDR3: CASSLGQRLSNQPQHF
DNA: TGTGCCAGCAGTTTAGGTCAGCGCCTTAGCAATCAGCCCCAGCATTTT